This TCR beta chain was retrieved from a study of T cell responses to AZD1222 COVID-19 vaccine. Study-level points and caveats: Nearly half of unique spike-specific TCRs reportedly avoided B.1.351 and B.1.1.7 mutated regions. All repertoire sampling was performed exclusively after the peak T cell response. Donors were largely white British and mainly female; clonal diversity was possibly underestimated. Distributed over spike, vaccine-associated CD4 TCRs predominated at 160-218 and 743-854.

V was pared by 2 bases and J by 4 bases, with 3 bases of the junction left unmatched. Germline V gene data show CDR1 as SGHDN and CDR2 as FVKESK. The CDR3 is 15 residues long. A remark on this clone: What it recognizes is unknown.

Here immunoSEQ multiplex PCR was the method, and the copy in TCRdb shows in-frame clones only, minus some. Among about 150,000 clones listed, about 90% were seen once. The rearrangement uses TRBV14 and TRBJ2-1; TRBD2 matches 9 bases. The clonotype was recovered from an adult who received the AZD1222 COVID-19 vaccine. The source was peripheral blood, collected 28 days after the second AZD1222 dose. CDR3 residues: CASSQLAGRYNEQFF. The CDR3 DNA reads TGTGCCAGCAGCCAACTAGCGGGAAGGTACAATGAGCAGTTCTTC.